Many counts were recorded for the clone carrying this TCR beta chain. What it binds is not known. This entry comes from a study of T cells in Graves' hyperthyroidism and ophthalmopathy. About the research overall: Staff took peripheral blood when the initial diagnosis was made, before any treatment began.

General study results and limits: Onset of ophthalmopathy came a median approximately 6.5 months after the model predicted it.

This CDR3 has 16 amino acids. Germline CDR1 SGHVS, CDR2 FQNEAQ. The ends lost 2 bases at V and 4 bases at J; junction bases unmatched: 8. The CDR3 regions of TCR beta were amplified from RNA transcripts. A set of HTBI primers served as the primers for a first-round RT-PCR of the TCR CDR3. A single record per CDR3 protein comes from TCRdb applying MiXCR to the multiplex PCR reads. The table lists hundreds of thousands of distinct CDR3 sequences, approximately 15% of them singletons. This TCR was sampled from a woman aged 40 to 50 with Graves' hyperthyroidism. The specimen was blood. V and J are TRBV7-8 and TRBJ2-5; 9 bases align to TRBD1. The CDR3 bases are TGTGCCAGCAGCTTACCCCCACGACAGGGGGGAGAGACCCAGTACTTC. Translation: CASSLPPRQGGETQYF.